The rows below give T cell receptor beta chains drawn from one sample of a study of breast tumors, draining lymph nodes, adjacent tissues. MiXCR was run by TCRdb on the multiplex PCR reads, yielding one entry per CDR3 protein. The sample has fewer than 150,000 distinct CDR3 sequences, around 20% seen once. The sequenced material came from axillary lymph node tissue. These TCRs come from a female donor with breast cancer. Some clones in this sample may be carry-over from other donors' samples. Each CDR3 is given with its conserved first and last residue. The D gene is left open where the match is weak. Each size is once, few, many, or a class for an expanded clone.

d_call: TRBD2
v_call: TRBV12-3/TRBV12-4
j_call: TRBJ2-1
clone_size: many
cdr3_nt: TGTGCCAGCAGTTTACGGACTAGCGGGAGAGGGAATGAGCAGTTCTTC
cdr3_aa: CASSLRTSGRGNEQFF

d_call: TRBD1
v_call: TRBV7-8
j_call: TRBJ1-3
clone_size: many
cdr3_nt: TGTGCCAGCAGCCCCAGGACAGGGACGAGCTCTGGAAACACCATATATTTT
cdr3_aa: CASSPRTGTSSGNTIYF

d_call: -
v_call: TRBV10-3
j_call: TRBJ2-2
clone_size: many
cdr3_nt: TGTGCCATCAGTGAGTCGGGAGGGGGCCCCGGGGAGCTGTTTTTT
cdr3_aa: CAISESGGGPGELFF

d_call: -
v_call: TRBV7-2
j_call: TRBJ2-5
clone_size: many
cdr3_nt: TGTGCCAGCAGCTTATCGGGCCAAGAACTTCAAGAGACCCAGTACTTC
cdr3_aa: CASSLSGQELQETQYF

d_call: -
v_call: TRBV28
j_call: TRBJ2-1
clone_size: few
cdr3_nt: TGTGCCAGCGGCCGGCGGGGTGAGCAGTTCTTC
cdr3_aa: CASGRRGEQFF

d_call: -
v_call: TRBV10-2
j_call: TRBJ1-2
clone_size: many
cdr3_nt: TGCGCCAGCAGTGAGGCCAGCAACTATGGCTACACCTTC
cdr3_aa: CASSEASNYGYTF

d_call: -
v_call: TRBV25-1
j_call: TRBJ2-6
clone_size: few
cdr3_nt: TGTGCCAGCAGTGGCGGCAGGGGTCCGTACGGGGCCAACGTCCTGACTTTC
cdr3_aa: CASSGGRGPYGANVLTF

d_call: TRBD2
v_call: TRBV20-1
j_call: TRBJ2-3
clone_size: many
cdr3_nt: TGCAGTGCTAGAACCGAGCGGGAGTCTTTAGATACGCAGTATTTT
cdr3_aa: CSARTERESLDTQYF

d_call: -
v_call: TRBV12-3/TRBV12-4
j_call: TRBJ2-1
clone_size: many
cdr3_nt: TGTGCCAGCAGTGGCCCCCTCGTGGCTGAGCAGTTCTTC
cdr3_aa: CASSGPLVAEQFF

d_call: -
v_call: TRBV4-1
j_call: TRBJ2-1
clone_size: many
cdr3_nt: TGCGCCAGCAGCCTGCGGAGGGGCGGAGACAATGAGCAGTTCTTC
cdr3_aa: CASSLRRGGDNEQFF

d_call: -
v_call: TRBV4-2
j_call: TRBJ2-2
clone_size: many
cdr3_nt: TGTGCCAGCAGCCTTCGGCACCAGGGGACCGGGGAGCTGTTTTTT
cdr3_aa: CASSLRHQGTGELFF

d_call: -
v_call: TRBV20-1
j_call: TRBJ2-7
clone_size: many
cdr3_nt: TGCAGTGCTAGAGGCGTCAGGAGCGGCTACGAGCAGTACTTC
cdr3_aa: CSARGVRSGYEQYF

d_call: -
v_call: TRBV6-6
j_call: TRBJ1-2
clone_size: many
cdr3_nt: TGTGCCAGCAGTGTGTCAGGGGTAGGGAACTATGGCTACACCTTC
cdr3_aa: CASSVSGVGNYGYTF